The 23 T cell receptor beta chains listed next were all sequenced from one sample in a study of T cell repertoires in cytomegalovirus infection. The antigens of these receptors remain unknown. TCRdb itself ran the reads through MiXCR, one entry per CDR3 protein. The sample consists of 650,000 to 900,000 distinct CDR3 sequences, 25% to 35% of them appearing once. Sample: cultured CD8+ T cells from PBMCs, taken from culture after CMV antigen stimulation. These receptors all come from a human donor in good health (CMV status not recorded). Some clones in this sample may be carry-over from other donors' samples.

This chain connects TRBV29-1 to TRBJ2-3, with 10 bases matching TRBD2. Per the germline V gene, CDR1 is SQVTM and CDR2 is ANQGSEA. The length of the CDR3 is 18 residues. V dropped 6 bases and J dropped 4; count of bases not matched to a gene: 19. The CDR3 DNA follows: TGCAGCGTGATCCCGATACTACTAGCGGGGCTAAGGGCAGATACGCAGTATTTT. Encoded protein: CSVIPILLAGLRADTQYF.

The V gene is TRBV6-1, the J gene TRBJ2-2; unclear D gene. This CDR3 has 17 residues. V was shortened by 0 bases and J by 0 bases, with 11 bases between the two germline ends. CDR1 and CDR2 from the germline V gene are MNHNS and SASEGT. The DNA for the CDR3 is TGTGCCAGCAGTGAAGCGCCGTTAAGATCGAACACCGGGGAGCTGTTTTTT. It specifies CASSEAPLRSNTGELFF.

The chain combines TRBV12-3 or TRBV12-4 with TRBJ2-6; 9 nucleotides align to TRBD1. V lost 1 base and J lost 4; bases outside the gene matches: 2. This CDR3 is built from 16 residues. The CDR3 bases are TGTGCCAGCAGTTTAGGGACAGGGGCCGGGGCCAACGTCCTGACTTTC. Encoded protein: CASSLGTGAGANVLTF.

This clonotype appeared many times. This chain joins TRBV12-3 or TRBV12-4 and TRBJ1-5; D not resolved. V was pared by 6 bases and J by 3 bases, with 6 bases between. The CDR3 covers 12 residues. This chain's CDR3 is CASRADNQPQHF. CDR3 DNA sequence: TGTGCCAGCAGAGCCGACAATCAGCCCCAGCATTTT.

This clonotype was seen just once. The rearrangement uses TRBV28 and TRBJ1-6; D may be TRBD1 (5 bases). This CDR3 has 17 amino acids. Germline V gene sequence: CDR1 MDHEN, CDR2 SYDVKM. V was shortened by 3 bases and J by 7 bases, with 19 bases between the two germline ends. CDR3 nucleotides: TGTGCCAGCAGTTTCTACAGGAGAACCCACCACAATTCACCCCTCCACTTT. It encodes CASSFYRRTHHNSPLHF. The variable domain in full, with the rest retrieved from reference TRBV28 and TRBJ1-6, is DVKVTQSSRYLVKRTGEKVFLECVQDMDHENMFWYRQDPGLGLRLIYFSYDVKMKEKGDIPEGYSVSREKKERFSLILESASTNQTSMYLCASSFYRRTHHNSPLHFGNGTRLTVT.

This clonotype was found a few times. J is TRBJ1-1 and V is TRBV6-1; D is unresolved. Germline CDR1 MNHNS, CDR2 SASEGT. V gave up 7 bases and J gave up 7 bases, with 16 bases separating them. The CDR3 is made up of 13 amino acids. In DNA, the CDR3 is TGTGCCAGCACCCCTGGCAGAAAGGGTGAAGCTTTCTTT. This gives the protein CASTPGRKGEAFF.

The chain couples TRBV7-8 to TRBJ1-2; no clear D. Germline V gene lookup returns CDR1 SGHVS and CDR2 FQNEAQ. The CDR3 has 12 residues. Trimming shortened V by 6 bases and J by 7 bases, and 12 bases separated the two germline ends. CDR3 DNA sequence: TGTGCCAGCAGTAACGGGCTGCTTGGCTACACCTTC. It translates to CASSNGLLGYTF.

In this sample, this clonotype turned up a few times. The chain carries TRBV24-1 and TRBJ2-5; D is unclear. The CDR3 covers 14 residues. V lost 1 base and J lost 1, with 6 bases in between. The V gene's germline CDR1 is KGHDR and CDR2 SFDVKD. The CDR3 protein is CATSDFTAQETQYF. The CDR3 coding sequence is TGTGCCACCAGTGATTTTACCGCCCAAGAGACCCAGTACTTC.

This clonotype has just a few counts. The chain combines TRBV10-3 with TRBJ2-1, with a possible D match to TRBD1 (5 bases). V shed 8 bases and J shed 6 bases, with 8 bases lying between them. Germline values: CDR1 ENHRY, CDR2 SYGVKD. The CDR3 runs 11 residues. The CDR3 bases are TGTGCCATCGGGGCCACCAATGAGCAGTTCTTC. Its translation is CAIGATNEQFF.

The table lists this clonotype with many counts. This chain connects TRBV7-8 to TRBJ2-2; weak D call: TRBD2 (5 bases). Trimming left V 1 base short and J 3 bases short, with 15 bases between. This CDR3 contains 17 residues. Germline values: CDR1 SGHVS, CDR2 FQNEAQ. The CDR3 region has the DNA TGTGCCAGCAGCTTAGATTCGTCGGGGTTCGACACCGGGGAGCTGTTTTTT. Its translation: CASSLDSSGFDTGELFF.

This clonotype came up a few times. The chain recombines TRBV6-4 with TRBJ2-1, with 9 positions matching TRBD2. The CDR3 is made up of 15 amino acids. The V gene's germline CDR1 is MRHNA and CDR2 SNTAGT. V was pared by 6 bases and J by 4 bases, with 7 bases of the junction left unmatched. CDR3 DNA: TGTGCCAGCAGAATGATAGCGGGGGAGTACAATGAGCAGTTCTTC. Translated: CASRMIAGEYNEQFF.

This clonotype has ten or more counts. The genes are TRBV7-8 and TRBJ2-2, with 7 bases that match TRBD2. Per germline, CDR1 SGHVS and CDR2 FQNEAQ. The CDR3 length is 15 residues. V trimming: 2 bases; J trimming: 5 bases; junction bases outside the gene matches: 5. CDR3 DNA sequence: TGTGCCAGCAGCTTAACCCCCGGGGGGACCGGGGAGCTGTTTTTT. This encodes CASSLTPGGTGELFF.

The J gene is TRBJ1-5, the V gene TRBV7-9; 8 nucleotides match TRBD1. Germline lookup yields CDR1 SEHNR and CDR2 FQNEAQ (reference sequence). V was pared by 6 bases and J by 4 bases, with 11 bases of the junction left unmatched. CDR3 length equals 16 residues. CDR3 DNA: TGTGCCAGCAGTTCCTCCGACAGGGGTACTAATCAGCCCCAGCATTTT. Its translation: CASSSSDRGTNQPQHF.

The CDR3 nucleotides read TGTGCTAGTGGTTTTTTCCGGGACAGCAGACCTTATAGCAATCAGCCCCAGCATTTT. It is translated as CASGFFRDSRPYSNQPQHF. The chain links TRBV12-5 to TRBJ1-5, with 7 bases fitting TRBD1. Germline V gene lookup returns CDR1 LGHNT and CDR2 FRNRAP. CDR3 length: 19 residues. The J segment lost 0 bases and the V segment lost 3 bases, leaving 14 bases of the junction unmatched.

V gene TRBV28 combines with J gene TRBJ1-1; D remains ambiguous. Looked up from germline, CDR1 is MDHEN and CDR2 is SYDVKM. There are 13 residues in the CDR3. With 5 bases removed from V and 1 base from J, the gap between germline ends came to 8 bases. This chain's CDR3 is CASSGYRNTEAFF. The CDR3 coding sequence is TGTGCCAGCAGTGGATACAGGAACACTGAAGCTTTCTTT. Filled out from reference TRBV28 and TRBJ1-1, the complete variable domain reads DVKVTQSSRYLVKRTGEKVFLECVQDMDHENMFWYRQDPGLGLRLIYFSYDVKMKEKGDIPEGYSVSREKKERFSLILESASTNQTSMYLCASSGYRNTEAFFGQGTRLTVV.

J is TRBJ1-2 and V is TRBV12-3 or TRBV12-4; no definite D call. The V end lost 3 bases, the J end lost 2 bases, and 13 bases lay between the germline ends. This CDR3 spans 15 amino acids. As DNA, the CDR3 is TGTGCCAGCAGTTTCTTGCTAGGCTTGAACTATGGCTACACCTTC. This translates into CASSFLLGLNYGYTF.

The J gene is TRBJ1-6, the V gene TRBV27; tentatively, D is TRBD1 (6 bases). Germline lookup yields CDR1 MNHEY and CDR2 SMNVEV (reference sequence). V gave up 1 base and J gave up 8 bases, with 12 bases separating them. CDR3 length: 15 residues. The CDR3 nucleotides are TGTGCCAGCAGTTTATTTTACAGGGCGGATTCACCCCTCCACTTT. Translated: CASSLFYRADSPLHF.

This chain connects TRBV4-1 to TRBJ1-1, with D tentatively TRBD1 (6 bases). Trimming pared 3 bases from V and 7 bases from J, leaving 12 bases between. This CDR3 is built from 13 residues. Germline V gene sequence: CDR1 MGHRA, CDR2 YSYEKL. CDR3 DNA sequence: TGCGCCAGCAGCCAGGGGGGCCAAGATGAAGCTTTCTTT. Translated: CASSQGGQDEAFF.

This clonotype was picked up many times. The rearrangement links TRBV7-9 to TRBJ1-3; 10 nucleotides line up with TRBD1. V lost 3 bases and J lost 4; bases outside the gene matches: 6. Germline assignment: CDR1 SEHNR and CDR2 FQNEAQ (reference sequence). CDR3 length equals 16 residues. CDR3 DNA sequence: TGTGCCAGCAGCTTTACGGGACAGGGGTCCGGAAACACCATATATTTT. It translates to CASSFTGQGSGNTIYF.

The chain carries TRBV20-1 and TRBJ2-3, with 7 nucleotides matching TRBD1. V shed 2 bases and J 2 bases; nucleotides not matched to a gene: 4. This CDR3 contains 14 residues. Germline V gene data show CDR1 as DFQATT and CDR2 as SNEGSKA (reference sequence). CDR3 loop: CSARRQGPTDTQYF. CDR3 DNA sequence: TGCAGTGCTAGACGACAGGGTCCCACAGATACGCAGTATTTT.

This clonotype showed up just a few times. The chain carries TRBV18 and TRBJ1-2, with a tentative D call TRBD1 (6 bases). V lost 7 bases and J lost 2, with 17 bases in between. Germline V gives CDR1 KGHSH, CDR2 LQKENI. The CDR3 spans 15 residues. The CDR3 protein is CASFRYRDSNYGYTF. The CDR3 bases are TGTGCCAGCTTCCGGTACAGGGACTCCAACTATGGCTACACCTTC.

The rearrangement uses TRBV4-3 and TRBJ2-2; D is uncertain. Trimming stripped 1 base from V and 0 bases from J, with 6 bases between. CDR3 length: 15 amino acids. The germline CDR1 and CDR2 sequences are LGHNA and YSLEER. In DNA form, the CDR3 reads TGCGCCAGCAGCCAAGCATTCCCGAACACCGGGGAGCTGTTTTTT. As protein: CASSQAFPNTGELFF.

As concerns this clonotype: An end of the junction differs from the germline gene, which may be a read error. This chain connects TRBV14 to TRBJ1-1, with D uncertain. Per the germline V gene, CDR1 is SGHDN and CDR2 is FVKESK. The CDR3 contains 16 residues. The DNA for the CDR3 is TGTGCCAGCAGCCAAGAGCGCTTACGAAGATTGACTGAAACTTTCTTT. Its translation: CASSQERLRRLTETFF.